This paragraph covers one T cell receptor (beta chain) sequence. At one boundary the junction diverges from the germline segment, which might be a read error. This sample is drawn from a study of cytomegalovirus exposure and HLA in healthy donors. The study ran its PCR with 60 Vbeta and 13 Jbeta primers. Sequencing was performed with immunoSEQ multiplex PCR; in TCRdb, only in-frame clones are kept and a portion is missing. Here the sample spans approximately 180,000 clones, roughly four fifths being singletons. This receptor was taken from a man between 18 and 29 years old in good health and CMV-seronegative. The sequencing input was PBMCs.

CDR3 protein: CASSFGDSETQYF. The CDR3 nucleotides are TGTGCTAGCAGCTTCGGGGACTCGGAGACCCAGTACTTC. The chain combines TRBV7-7 with TRBJ2-5; possible D gene TRBD2, 6 bases. The CDR3 consists of 13 residues. The germline V gene encodes CDR1 SSHAT and CDR2 FNYEAQ (reference sequence).